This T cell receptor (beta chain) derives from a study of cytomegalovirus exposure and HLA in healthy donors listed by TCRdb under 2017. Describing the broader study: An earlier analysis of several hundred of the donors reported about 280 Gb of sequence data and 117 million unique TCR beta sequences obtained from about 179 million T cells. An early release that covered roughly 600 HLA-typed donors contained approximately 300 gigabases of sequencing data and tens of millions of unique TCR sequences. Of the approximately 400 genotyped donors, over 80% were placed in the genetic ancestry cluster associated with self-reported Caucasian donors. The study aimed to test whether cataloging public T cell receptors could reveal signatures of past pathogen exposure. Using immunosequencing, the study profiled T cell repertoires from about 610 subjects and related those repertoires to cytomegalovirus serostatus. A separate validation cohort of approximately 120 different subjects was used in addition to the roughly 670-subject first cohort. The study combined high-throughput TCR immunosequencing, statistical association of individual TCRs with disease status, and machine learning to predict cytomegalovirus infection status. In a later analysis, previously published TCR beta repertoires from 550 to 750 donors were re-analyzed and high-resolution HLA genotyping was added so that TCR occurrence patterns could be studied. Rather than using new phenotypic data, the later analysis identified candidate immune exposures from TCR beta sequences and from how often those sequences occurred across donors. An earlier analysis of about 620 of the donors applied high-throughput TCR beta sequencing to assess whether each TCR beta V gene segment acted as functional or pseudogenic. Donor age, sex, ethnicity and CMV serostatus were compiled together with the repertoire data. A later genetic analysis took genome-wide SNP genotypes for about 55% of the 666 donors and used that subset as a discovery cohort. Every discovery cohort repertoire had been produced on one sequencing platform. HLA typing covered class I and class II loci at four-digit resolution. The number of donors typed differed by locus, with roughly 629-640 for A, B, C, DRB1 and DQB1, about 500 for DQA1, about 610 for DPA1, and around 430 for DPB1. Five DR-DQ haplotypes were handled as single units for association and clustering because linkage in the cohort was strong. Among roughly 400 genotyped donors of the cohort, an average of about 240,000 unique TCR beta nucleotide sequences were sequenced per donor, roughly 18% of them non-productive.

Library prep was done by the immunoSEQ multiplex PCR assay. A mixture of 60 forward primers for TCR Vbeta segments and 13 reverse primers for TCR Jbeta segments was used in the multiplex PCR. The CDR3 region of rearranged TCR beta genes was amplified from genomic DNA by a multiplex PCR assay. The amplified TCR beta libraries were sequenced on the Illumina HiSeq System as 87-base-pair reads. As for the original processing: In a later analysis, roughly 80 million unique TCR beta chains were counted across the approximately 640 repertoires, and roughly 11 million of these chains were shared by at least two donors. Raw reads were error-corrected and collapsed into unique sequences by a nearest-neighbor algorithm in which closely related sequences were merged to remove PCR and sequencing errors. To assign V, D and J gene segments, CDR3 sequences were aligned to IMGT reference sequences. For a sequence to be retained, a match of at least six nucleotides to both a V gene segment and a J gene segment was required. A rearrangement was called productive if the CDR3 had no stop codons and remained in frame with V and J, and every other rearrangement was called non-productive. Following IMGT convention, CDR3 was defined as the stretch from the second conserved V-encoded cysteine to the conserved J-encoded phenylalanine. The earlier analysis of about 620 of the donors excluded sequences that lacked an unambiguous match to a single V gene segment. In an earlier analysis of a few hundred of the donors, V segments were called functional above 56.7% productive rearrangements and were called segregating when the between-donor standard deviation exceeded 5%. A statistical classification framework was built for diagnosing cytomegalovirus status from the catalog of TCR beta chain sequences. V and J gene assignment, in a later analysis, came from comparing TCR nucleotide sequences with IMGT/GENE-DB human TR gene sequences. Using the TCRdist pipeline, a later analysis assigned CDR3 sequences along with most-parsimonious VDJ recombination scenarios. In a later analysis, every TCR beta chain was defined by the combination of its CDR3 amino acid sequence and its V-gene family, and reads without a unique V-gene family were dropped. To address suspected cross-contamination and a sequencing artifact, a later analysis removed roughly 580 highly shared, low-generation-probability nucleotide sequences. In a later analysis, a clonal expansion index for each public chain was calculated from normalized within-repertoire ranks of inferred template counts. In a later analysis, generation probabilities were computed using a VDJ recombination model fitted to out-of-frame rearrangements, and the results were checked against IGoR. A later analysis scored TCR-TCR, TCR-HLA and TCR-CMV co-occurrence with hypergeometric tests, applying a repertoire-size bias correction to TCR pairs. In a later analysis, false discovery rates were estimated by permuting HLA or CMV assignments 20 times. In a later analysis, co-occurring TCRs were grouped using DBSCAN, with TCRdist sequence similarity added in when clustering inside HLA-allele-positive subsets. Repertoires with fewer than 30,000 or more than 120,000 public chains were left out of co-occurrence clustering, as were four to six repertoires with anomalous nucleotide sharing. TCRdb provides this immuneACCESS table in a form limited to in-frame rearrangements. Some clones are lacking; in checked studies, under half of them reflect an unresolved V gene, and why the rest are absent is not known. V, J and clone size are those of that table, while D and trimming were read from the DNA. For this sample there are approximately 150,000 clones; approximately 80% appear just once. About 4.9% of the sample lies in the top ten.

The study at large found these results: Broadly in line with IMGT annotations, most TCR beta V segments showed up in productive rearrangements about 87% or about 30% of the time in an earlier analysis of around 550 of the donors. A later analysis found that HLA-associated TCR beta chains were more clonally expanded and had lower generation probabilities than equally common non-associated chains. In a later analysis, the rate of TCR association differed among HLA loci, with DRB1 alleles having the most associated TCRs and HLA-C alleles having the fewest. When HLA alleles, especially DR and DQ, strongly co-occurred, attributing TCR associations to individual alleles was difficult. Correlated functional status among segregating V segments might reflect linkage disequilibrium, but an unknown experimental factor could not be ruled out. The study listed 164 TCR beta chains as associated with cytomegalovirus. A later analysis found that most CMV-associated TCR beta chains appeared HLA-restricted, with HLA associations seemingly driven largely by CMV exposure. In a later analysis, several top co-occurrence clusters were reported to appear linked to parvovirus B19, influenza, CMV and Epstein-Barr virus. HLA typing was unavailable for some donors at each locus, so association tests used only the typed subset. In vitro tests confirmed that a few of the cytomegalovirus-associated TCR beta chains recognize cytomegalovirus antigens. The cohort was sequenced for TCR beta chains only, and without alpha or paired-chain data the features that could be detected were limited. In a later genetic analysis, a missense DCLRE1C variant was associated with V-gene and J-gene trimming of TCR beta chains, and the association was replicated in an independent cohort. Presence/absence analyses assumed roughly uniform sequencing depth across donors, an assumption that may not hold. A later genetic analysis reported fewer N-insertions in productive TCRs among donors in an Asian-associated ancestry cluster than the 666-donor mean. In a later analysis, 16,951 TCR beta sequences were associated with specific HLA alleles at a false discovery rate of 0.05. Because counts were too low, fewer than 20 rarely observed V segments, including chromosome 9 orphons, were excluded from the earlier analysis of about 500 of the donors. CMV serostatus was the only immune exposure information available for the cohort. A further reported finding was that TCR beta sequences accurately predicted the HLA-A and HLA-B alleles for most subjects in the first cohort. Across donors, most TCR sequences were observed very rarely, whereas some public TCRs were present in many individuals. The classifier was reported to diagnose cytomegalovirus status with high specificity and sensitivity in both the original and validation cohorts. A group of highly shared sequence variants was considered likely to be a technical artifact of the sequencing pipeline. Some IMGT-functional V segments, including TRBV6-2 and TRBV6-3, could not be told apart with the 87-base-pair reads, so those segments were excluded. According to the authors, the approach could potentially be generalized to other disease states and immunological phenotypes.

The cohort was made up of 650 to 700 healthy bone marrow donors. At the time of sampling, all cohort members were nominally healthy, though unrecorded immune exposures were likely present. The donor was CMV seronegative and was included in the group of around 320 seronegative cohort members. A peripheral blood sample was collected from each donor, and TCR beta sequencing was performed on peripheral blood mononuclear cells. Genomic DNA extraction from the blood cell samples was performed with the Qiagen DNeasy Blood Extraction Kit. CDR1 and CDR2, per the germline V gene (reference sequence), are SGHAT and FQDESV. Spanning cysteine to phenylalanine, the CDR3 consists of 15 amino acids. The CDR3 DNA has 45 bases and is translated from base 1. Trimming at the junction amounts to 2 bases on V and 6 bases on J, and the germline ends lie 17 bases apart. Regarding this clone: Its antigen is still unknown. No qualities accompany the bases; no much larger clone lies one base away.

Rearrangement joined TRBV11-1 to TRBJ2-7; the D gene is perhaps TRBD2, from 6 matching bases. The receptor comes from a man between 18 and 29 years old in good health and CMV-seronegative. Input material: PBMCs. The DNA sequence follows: TGTGCCAGCAGCTTAAATTCTATTGGAGGGGTCGAGCAGTACTTC. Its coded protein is CASSLNSIGGVEQYF. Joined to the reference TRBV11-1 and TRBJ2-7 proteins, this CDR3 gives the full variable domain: EAEVAQSPRYKITEKSQAVAFWCDPISGHATLYWYRQILGQGPELLVQFQDESVVDDSQLPKDRFSAERLKGVDSTLKIQPAELGDSAMYLCASSLNSIGGVEQYFGPGTRLTVT.